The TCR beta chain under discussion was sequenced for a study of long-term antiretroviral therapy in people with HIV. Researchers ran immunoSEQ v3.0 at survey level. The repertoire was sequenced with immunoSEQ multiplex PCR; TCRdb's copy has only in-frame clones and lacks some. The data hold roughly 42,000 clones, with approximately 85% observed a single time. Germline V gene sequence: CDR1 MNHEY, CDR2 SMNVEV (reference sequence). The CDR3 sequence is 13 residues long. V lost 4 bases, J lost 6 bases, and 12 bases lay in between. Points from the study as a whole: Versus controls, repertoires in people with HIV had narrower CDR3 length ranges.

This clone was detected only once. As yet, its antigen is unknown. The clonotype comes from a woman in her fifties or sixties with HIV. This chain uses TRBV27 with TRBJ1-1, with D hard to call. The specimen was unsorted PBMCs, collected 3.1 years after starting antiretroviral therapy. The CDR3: CASSYVGIAEAFF. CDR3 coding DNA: TGTGCCAGCAGTTACGTTGGGATCGCTGAAGCTTTCTTT.